This record covers a single TCR beta chain. Its antigen is undetermined. This sample is drawn from a study of identical twins. The CDR3 is made up of 14 amino acids. Trimming left V 6 bases short and J 4 bases short, with 15 bases between. Germline V gene data show CDR1 as SGHDT and CDR2 as YYEEEE. Notes on the study in general: Out-of-frame beta sequences exhibited a weaker degree of excess twin sharing. Conclusions rested on cross-sectional statistics rather than following the same donors. Cord blood beta clonotypes that were abundant carried fewer insertions, and memory repertoires showed no such trend. Models underestimated TCR alpha sharing (out-of-frame) in monozygotic twins.

TCRdb passed the 5' RACE reads through MiXCR, listing each CDR3 protein once. The sample contains about 890,000 distinct CDR3 sequences, roughly an eighth of which appear only once. This same sample was also taken into another study, of yellow fever vaccine responses in identical twins.

The specimen was PBMCs. This clonotype was sampled from a woman under 30 in good health. The V gene is TRBV5-6, the J gene TRBJ2-3; D possibly corresponds to TRBD2 (5 bases). The DNA of the CDR3 is TGTGCCAGCACCACCCCGGGGTGGGCAGATACGCAGTATTTT. Translating gives CASTTPGWADTQYF. The variable domain in full, completed from reference TRBV5-6 and TRBJ2-3, reads DAGVTQSPTHLIKTRGQQVTLRCSPKSGHDTVSWYQQALGQGPQFIFQYYEEEERQRGNFPDRFSGHQFPNYSSELNVNALLLGDSALYLCASTTPGWADTQYFGPGTRLTVL.